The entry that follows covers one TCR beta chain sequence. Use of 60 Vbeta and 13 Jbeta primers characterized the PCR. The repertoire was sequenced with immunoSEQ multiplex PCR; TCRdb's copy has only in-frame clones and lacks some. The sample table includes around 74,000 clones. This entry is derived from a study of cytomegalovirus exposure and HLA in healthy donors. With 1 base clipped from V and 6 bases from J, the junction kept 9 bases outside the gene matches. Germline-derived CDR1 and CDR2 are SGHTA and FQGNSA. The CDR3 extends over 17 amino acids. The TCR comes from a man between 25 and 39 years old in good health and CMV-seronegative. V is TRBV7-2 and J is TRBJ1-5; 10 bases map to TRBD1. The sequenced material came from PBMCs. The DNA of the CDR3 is TGTGCCAGCAGCTTAGGAGGGTGGGACAGGGGCAGTCAGCCCCAGCATTTT. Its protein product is CASSLGGWDRGSQPQHF.